This passage covers 23 T cell receptor beta chains from one sample sequenced in a study of control samples from healthy donors and cancer patients. The method was immunoSEQ multiplex PCR; TCRdb's version includes in-frame clones alone and lacks a portion of them. The data show about 40,000 clones, around 90% seen once. The sequenced sample was blood. The receptors originated from a woman aged 50 to 60 in good health.

The CDR3 sequence is CARSRQGSNTEAFF. The DNA of the CDR3 is TGTGCCAGATCCAGACAGGGATCGAACACTGAAGCTTTCTTT. This chain links TRBV9 with TRBJ1-1; 7 bases match TRBD1. CDR1 is SGDLS, CDR2 YYNGEE, per germline. CDR3 length: 14 residues. Trimming cost V 8 bases and J 1 base; bases outside gene matches: 8.

The V call is TRBV7-8, the J call TRBJ1-5; 12 bases are shared with TRBD1. The CDR3 covers 15 residues. The germline V gene has CDR1 SGHVS and CDR2 FQNEAQ. Trimming took 3 bases from V and 6 from J; bases not matched to a gene: 3. The CDR3 spells CASSFGTGGGQPQHF. Written as DNA, the CDR3 is TGTGCCAGCAGCTTTGGGACAGGGGGCGGTCAGCCCCAGCATTTT.

The chain is built from TRBV9 and TRBJ2-3; TRBD1 aligns across 7 bases. There are 16 residues in the CDR3. The V segment lost 3 bases and the J segment 2 bases; nucleotides outside the gene matches: 9. Germline values: CDR1 SGDLS, CDR2 YYNGEE. The CDR3 protein is CASSGYRGIDTDTQYF. Written as DNA, the CDR3 is TGTGCCAGCAGCGGATACAGGGGTATCGACACAGATACGCAGTATTTT.

The chain combines TRBV5-4 with TRBJ2-5; no reliable D call. CDR3 length: 14 amino acids. V shed 0 bases and J shed 2 bases, with 8 bases lying between them. Germline V CDR1 and CDR2: SGHNT, YYREEE (reference sequence). In DNA, the CDR3 is TGTGCCAGCAGCTTGGTGACGGATCAAGAGACCCAGTACTTC. It translates to CASSLVTDQETQYF.

The chain combines TRBV2 with TRBJ2-2; 8 positions agree with TRBD2. Germline CDR1 SNHLY, CDR2 FYNNEI. Losses at the gene ends were 8 bases for V and 4 bases for J; bases not matched to a gene: 9. CDR3 length: 15 residues. The CDR3 here is CASHGTRSPTGELFF. CDR3 DNA: TGTGCCAGCCATGGGACTAGGTCCCCCACCGGGGAGCTGTTTTTT.

The chain recombines TRBV23-1 with TRBJ2-3; 13 bases align to TRBD2. TRBV23-1 is an open reading frame whose function is uncertain. CDR3 length: 19 residues. With 7 bases clipped from V and 1 base from J, the junction kept 14 bases outside the gene matches. The CDR3 loop reads CASTITGTSGEPGTDTQYF. Here the CDR3 DNA reads TGCGCCAGCACAATTACCGGGACTAGCGGGGAACCAGGCACAGATACGCAGTATTTT.

This chain connects TRBV7-8 to TRBJ1-4; 10 bases align to TRBD1. Germline V CDR1 and CDR2: SGHVS, FQNEAQ. The CDR3 has 19 residues. The V and J ends lost 0 bases and 2 bases, in that order; junction bases with no gene match: 9. CDR3 in amino acids: CASSLARGTGEGTNEKLFF. The CDR3 DNA sequence: TGTGCCAGCAGCTTAGCGCGGGGGACAGGGGAAGGTACTAATGAAAAACTGTTTTTT.

This clone has just a few counts. The chain joins TRBV19 to TRBJ2-5; TRBD1 matches 7 bases. Per germline, CDR1 LNHDA and CDR2 SQIVND (reference sequence). The junction had 8 bases not matched to a gene; V was cut back by 5 bases and J by 5 bases. The CDR3 loop spans 14 amino acids. CDR3 region: CASSPGTARETQYF. The CDR3 coding sequence is TGTGCCAGTAGTCCGGGGACAGCAAGGGAGACCCAGTACTTC.

J is TRBJ1-4 and V is TRBV2, with 9 nucleotides matching TRBD1. Germline trimming cut 3 bases from V and 4 bases from J; bases unmatched to any gene: 3. The germline V gene has CDR1 SNHLY and CDR2 FYNNEI. This CDR3 has 15 amino acids. The CDR3 region is CASSDPTGGNEKLFF. As DNA, the CDR3 is TGTGCCAGCAGTGACCCGACAGGGGGTAATGAAAAACTGTTTTTT.

The chain uses TRBV5-6 and TRBJ2-7, with TRBD1 matching over 9 bases. V was clipped by 2 bases and J by 3 bases; unmatched bases: 6. Germline lookup yields CDR1 SGHDT and CDR2 YYEEEE. The CDR3 spans 15 residues. The DNA for the CDR3 is TGTGCCAGCAGCTTCCCCGGGACAGGGAACTACGAGCAGTACTTC. Translated: CASSFPGTGNYEQYF.

The chain joins TRBV5-4 to TRBJ2-3, with TRBD2 matching over 8 bases. The germline CDR1 and CDR2 sequences are SGHNT and YYREEE (reference sequence). This CDR3 contains 17 residues. V lost 0 bases to trimming and J lost 2 bases; unmatched junction nucleotides: 8. For the CDR3, the DNA is TGTGCCAGCAGCTTGGAGTTAGGTAGCGGGATCACAGATACGCAGTATTTT. Translated, it gives CASSLELGSGITDTQYF.

The chain couples TRBV4-3 to TRBJ1-3; D not certain. CDR3 length: 15 amino acids. V dropped 0 bases and J dropped 0 bases, with 6 bases sitting between them. In germline, CDR1 is LGHNA, CDR2 YSLEER. In nucleotides, the CDR3 is TGCGCCAGCAGCCAAGAATCCATCTCTGGAAACACCATATATTTT. This gives the protein CASSQESISGNTIYF.

The chain combines TRBV5-4 with TRBJ1-6; tentative D call: TRBD1 (6 bases). The CDR3 runs 17 residues. Per germline, CDR1 SGHNT and CDR2 YYREEE (reference sequence). The V end lost 5 bases, the J end lost 10 bases, and 25 bases lay between the germline ends. The chain's CDR3 is CASSRFGQGNILSPLHF. The CDR3 bases are TGTGCCAGCAGTCGGTTCGGGCAGGGGAATATTCTGTCACCCCTCCACTTT.

The V call is TRBV5-1, the J call TRBJ2-3; 9 nucleotides align to TRBD2. This CDR3 region has 16 residues. In germline, CDR1 is SGHRS, CDR2 YFSETQ. With 4 bases clipped from V and 6 bases from J, the junction kept 12 bases outside the gene matches. CDR3 in DNA: TGCGCCAGCAGCCCCCCCTCGGGCGGGGGGGGTGATACGCAGTATTTT. This translates into CASSPPSGGGGDTQYF. Drawing the rest from reference TRBV5-1 and TRBJ2-3, the complete variable domain is KAGVTQTPRYLIKTRGQQVTLSCSPISGHRSVSWYQQTPGQGLQFLFEYFSETQRNKGNFPGRFSGRQFSNSRSEMNVSTLELGDSALYLCASSPPSGGGGDTQYFGPGTRLTVL.

V and J are TRBV7-2 and TRBJ2-3; no definite D call. CDR1 is SGHTA, CDR2 FQGNSA, per germline. Trimming took 2 bases from V and 4 from J, leaving 7 bases between them. There are 13 residues in the CDR3. The CDR3: CASSLWEADTQYF. The CDR3 DNA reads TGTGCCAGCAGCTTATGGGAAGCAGATACGCAGTATTTT.

This chain uses TRBV11-3 with TRBJ2-2, with D perhaps assigned TRBD1 or TRBD2 (5 bases each). The V end was cut by 1 base, the J end by 6 bases, with 12 bases between. Germline loops: CDR1 SGHNT, CDR2 YENEEA. This CDR3 region has 15 residues. The CDR3 is CASSLGGAAAGELFF. The CDR3 DNA is TGTGCCAGCAGCTTAGGAGGGGCCGCGGCCGGGGAGCTGTTTTTT.

This CDR3 reads CASSVVPGGAYEQYF. The CDR3, as DNA: TGTGCCAGCAGCGTAGTTCCCGGGGGGGCCTACGAGCAGTACTTC. The V gene is TRBV9, the J gene TRBJ2-7, with TRBD2 matching 8 bases. This CDR3 comprises 15 residues. J gave up 2 bases and V 0 bases, and 4 bases lay outside the gene matches. Per the germline V gene, CDR1 is SGDLS and CDR2 is YYNGEE. The full variable domain, completed using reference TRBV9 and TRBJ2-7, is DSGVTQTPKHLITATGQRVTLRCSPRSGDLSVYWYQQSLDQGLQFLIQYYNGEERAKGNILERFSAQQFPDLHSELNLSSLELGDSALYFCASSVVPGGAYEQYFGPGTRLTVT.

The chain carries TRBV5-4 and TRBJ2-7; D not resolved. CDR1 is SGHNT and CDR2 is YYREEE in the germline V gene (reference sequence). Trimming left V 0 bases short and J 3 bases short, with 7 bases between. This CDR3 region has 13 residues. The CDR3 region has the DNA TGTGCCAGCAGCTTGGATGTATACTACGAGCAGTACTTC. Translated, it gives CASSLDVYYEQYF.

The chain couples TRBV9 to TRBJ1-2; 7 nucleotides agree with TRBD1. The V gene's germline CDR1 is SGDLS and CDR2 YYNGEE. The CDR3 runs 16 residues. The V and J ends lost 3 bases and 2 bases, in that order; junction bases with no gene match: 10. The CDR3 DNA sequence: TGTGCCAGCAGCGCCCTTCCCCCGGGACAGAACTATGGCTACACCTTC. Encoded protein: CASSALPPGQNYGYTF.

In nucleotides, the CDR3 is TGTGCCAGCAGCACGACTAGGGCAGCAGAGACCCAGTACTTC. This translates into CASSTTRAAETQYF. The chain has TRBV28 and TRBJ2-5, with D perhaps TRBD2 (6 bases). The CDR3 runs 14 residues. Looked up from germline, CDR1 is MDHEN and CDR2 is SYDVKM. With 6 bases removed from V and 4 bases from J, the gap between germline ends came to 15 bases.

The chain carries TRBV10-3 and TRBJ1-5, with a possible D match to TRBD1 (5 bases). V lost 2 bases and J 8 bases, leaving 7 bases between the germline ends. The CDR3 spans 12 residues. Germline V gives CDR1 ENHRY, CDR2 SYGVKD. CDR3 amino acids: CAISEEGKPQHF. CDR3 DNA: TGTGCCATCAGTGAGGAGGGGAAGCCCCAGCATTTT.

The chain carries TRBV7-9 and TRBJ1-1; D gene ambiguous. V was shortened by 0 bases and J by 11 bases, with 13 bases between the two germline ends. CDR1 is SEHNR and CDR2 is FQNEAQ in the germline V gene (reference sequence). This CDR3 has 13 amino acids. The CDR3 DNA reads TGTGCCAGCAGCTTAGCGATGGGCCGGCGGGCTTTCTTT. It codes for CASSLAMGRRAFF. Full variable domain (missing parts from reference TRBV7-9 and TRBJ1-1): DTGVSQNPRHKITKRGQNVTFRCDPISEHNRLYWYRQTLGQGPEFLTYFQNEAQLEKSRLLSDRFSAERPKGSFSTLEIQRTEQGDSAMYLCASSLAMGRRAFFGQGTRLTVV.

This chain uses TRBV7-2 with TRBJ1-4, with a weak D call TRBD1 (6 bases). The germline V gene encodes CDR1 SGHTA and CDR2 FQGNSA. This CDR3 has 15 residues. V was pared by 4 bases and J by 7 bases, with 16 bases between. The CDR3 is CASSSTGKVGEKLFF. CDR3 DNA sequence: TGTGCCAGCAGCTCTACAGGGAAGGTCGGTGAAAAACTGTTTTTT.